This T cell receptor beta chain is drawn from a study of T cell responses to AZD1222 COVID-19 vaccine. Study-level points and caveats: Spike as a whole was targeted by vaccine-associated CD4 TCRs, dominant at 160-218 and 743-854. Spike-specific TCR depth and breadth grew after two AZD1222 doses.

Method: immunoSEQ multiplex PCR; TCRdb's copy keeps in-frame clones and lacks some. The table lists some 120,000 clones, over 85% of them singletons. This CDR3 is 15 amino acids long. Between the trimmed V and J ends, which lost 4 bases and 0 bases, there was a span of 10 bases. Germline CDR1 reads LNHDA; CDR2 reads SQIVND (reference sequence). As regards this clone: What it recognizes is unknown.

The specimen was peripheral blood, collected on day 0 of AZD1222 vaccination. The sequence was obtained from an adult in good health. The chain employs TRBV19 and TRBJ2-1; possible D gene TRBD2, 7 bases. In DNA, the CDR3 is TGTGCCAGTAGTAGGGGGGGCCACTCCTACAATGAGCAGTTCTTC. Its translation is CASSRGGHSYNEQFF.